A selection of T cell receptor beta chains follows, all from one sample in a study of cytomegalovirus exposure and HLA in healthy donors. The method was immunoSEQ multiplex PCR; TCRdb's version includes in-frame clones alone and lacks a portion of them. The sample includes roughly 120,000 clones, about 76% of them seen just once. Sequenced input: PBMCs. These receptor sequences come from a man aged 55 to 70 in good health and CMV-seropositive. Both conserved end residues are part of each CDR3. The order of the fields is V gene, clone size, D gene, J gene, CDR3 protein, CDR3 DNA. The D gene is left open where the match is weak. Clone size is not always given. Where it is, it says once, few, many or a class for expanded clones.

v_gene: TRBV18; abundance: .; d_gene: TRBD1; j_gene: TRBJ2-7; CDR3aa: CASSPGQEPYEQYF; CDR3nt: TGTGCCAGCTCACCTGGACAGGAGCCCTACGAGCAGTACTTC
v_gene: TRBV30; abundance: .; d_gene: .; j_gene: TRBJ1-5; CDR3aa: CAWTAGGNQPQHF; CDR3nt: TGTGCCTGGACCGCGGGGGGCAATCAGCCCCAGCATTTT
v_gene: TRBV5-1; abundance: .; d_gene: .; j_gene: TRBJ1-2; CDR3aa: CASSLAGLSGDYGYTF; CDR3nt: TGCGCCAGCAGCTTGGCAGGTCTCTCAGGGGACTATGGCTACACCTTC
v_gene: TRBV12-1; abundance: .; d_gene: .; j_gene: TRBJ1-3; CDR3aa: CASSFVLEGGSGNTIYF; CDR3nt: TGTGCCAGCAGCTTTGTACTTGAAGGGGGATCTGGAAACACCATATATTTT
v_gene: TRBV5-1; abundance: .; d_gene: .; j_gene: TRBJ2-1; CDR3aa: CASSLAGGKGNEQFF; CDR3nt: TGCGCCAGCAGCTTGGCCGGGGGAAAGGGCAATGAGCAGTTCTTC
v_gene: TRBV4-1; abundance: .; d_gene: .; j_gene: TRBJ1-6; CDR3aa: CASSPQGGYNSPLHF; CDR3nt: TGCGCCAGCAGCCCCCAGGGTGGCTATAATTCACCCCTCCACTTT
v_gene: TRBV5-4; abundance: .; d_gene: TRBD1; j_gene: TRBJ1-1; CDR3aa: CASRKSGTGGTEAFF; CDR3nt: TGTGCCAGCAGAAAATCCGGGACAGGGGGGACTGAAGCTTTCTTT
v_gene: TRBV5-1; abundance: .; d_gene: .; j_gene: TRBJ2-7; CDR3aa: CASSLGPSWGEQYF; CDR3nt: TGCGCCAGCAGCTTGGGTCCTAGCTGGGGCGAGCAGTACTTC
v_gene: TRBV30; abundance: .; d_gene: .; j_gene: TRBJ2-7; CDR3aa: CAWRVGQAYEQYF; CDR3nt: TGTGCCTGGAGGGTGGGGCAGGCATACGAGCAGTACTTC
v_gene: TRBV2; abundance: .; d_gene: .; j_gene: TRBJ2-7; CDR3aa: CASSEERERVHEQYF; CDR3nt: TGTGCCAGCAGTGAAGAGAGGGAGAGAGTTCACGAGCAGTACTTC
v_gene: TRBV18; abundance: .; d_gene: .; j_gene: TRBJ1-1; CDR3aa: CASSPVFRDGGVITEAFF; CDR3nt: TGTGCCAGCTCACCTGTCTTCCGGGACGGAGGGGTGATCACTGAAGCTTTCTTT
v_gene: TRBV5-4; abundance: .; d_gene: .; j_gene: TRBJ2-2; CDR3aa: CASSAQGFAGELFF; CDR3nt: TGTGCCAGCAGTGCACAGGGTTTCGCCGGGGAGCTGTTTTTT
v_gene: TRBV9; abundance: once; d_gene: .; j_gene: TRBJ2-3; CDR3aa: CASSVIGSDPSTDTQYF; CDR3nt: TGTGCCAGCAGCGTAATCGGGAGTGATCCTAGCACAGATACGCAGTATTTT
v_gene: TRBV18; abundance: .; d_gene: .; j_gene: TRBJ1-2; CDR3aa: CASSLGAFEDGYTF; CDR3nt: TGTGCCAGCTCACTTGGGGCCTTCGAGGATGGCTACACCTTC
v_gene: TRBV21-1; abundance: .; d_gene: .; j_gene: TRBJ2-3; CDR3aa: CASSRGRAAGTSGRPLPPDTQYF; CDR3nt: TGTGCCAGCAGCAGAGGACGGGCCGCCGGGACTAGCGGGAGGCCCCTACCCCCAGATACGCAGTATTTT
v_gene: TRBV27; abundance: .; d_gene: TRBD1; j_gene: TRBJ2-1; CDR3aa: CASSPRTTGGAYNEQFF; CDR3nt: TGTGCCAGCAGCCCCCGGACGACAGGGGGCGCCTACAATGAGCAGTTCTTC
v_gene: TRBV21-1; abundance: .; d_gene: .; j_gene: TRBJ1-2; CDR3aa: CASSSRDRAYGYTF; CDR3nt: TGTGCCAGCAGCAGCCGGGACAGGGCCTATGGCTACACCTTC
v_gene: TRBV6-1; abundance: few; d_gene: .; j_gene: TRBJ2-6; CDR3aa: CASSEELAGANGLTF; CDR3nt: TGTGCCAGCAGTGAAGAGTTGGCTGGGGCCAACGGCCTGACTTTC